Listed below are T cell receptor beta chains from one sample, sequenced in a study of CD8+CD57+ T cells in acquired aplastic anemia. TCRdb redid the calling of the reads with MiXCR, one entry per CDR3 protein. The table shows 180,000 or so distinct CDR3 sequences, with under 55% occurring only once. The specimen was sorted CD4+, CD8+, or CD8+CD57+ T cells (not recorded which) from PBMCs. These TCRs come from a human donor in good health. The CDR3 runs from the conserved cysteine through the conserved F or W. A D gene is named only where the DNA matches it firmly. Some rows have no size entry. The others give once, few or many, or a class for an expanded clone.

clone size: NA
V gene: TRBV2
J gene: TRBJ2-7
D gene: TRBD1
CDR3 DNA: TGTGCCAGCAGTGAAGGCGGACAGGGCCCCTACGAGCAGTACTTC
CDR3 protein: CASSEGGQGPYEQYF

clone size: few
V gene: TRBV7-9
J gene: TRBJ1-4
D gene: NA
CDR3 DNA: TGTGCCAGCAGCCGACACATGCCGAATGAAAAACTGTTTTTT
CDR3 protein: CASSRHMPNEKLFF

clone size: few
V gene: TRBV7-2
J gene: TRBJ2-7
D gene: NA
CDR3 DNA: TGTGCCAGCAGCAGGGACACCTACGAGCAGTACTTC
CDR3 protein: CASSRDTYEQYF

clone size: many
V gene: TRBV5-1
J gene: TRBJ2-2
D gene: NA
CDR3 DNA: TGCGCCAGCAGCTTGGGCGGTAGCGGGGAGCTGTTTTTT
CDR3 protein: CASSLGGSGELFF

clone size: many
V gene: TRBV5-1
J gene: TRBJ2-1
D gene: TRBD1
CDR3 DNA: TGCGCCAGCAGCTTTGGGGACAGCGTGTATGAGCAGTTCTTC
CDR3 protein: CASSFGDSVYEQFF

clone size: many
V gene: TRBV12-3/TRBV12-4
J gene: TRBJ1-1
D gene: NA
CDR3 DNA: TGTGCCAGCACCTTGGGGCTGAGGAACACTGAAGCTTTCTTT
CDR3 protein: CASTLGLRNTEAFF

clone size: many
V gene: TRBV15
J gene: TRBJ1-5
D gene: NA
CDR3 DNA: TGTGCCACCAGCCCCCCGGGGGGAGTCGGCCAGCCCCAGCATTTT
CDR3 protein: CATSPPGGVGQPQHF

clone size: NA
V gene: TRBV11-2
J gene: TRBJ2-1
D gene: TRBD2
CDR3 DNA: TGTGCCAGCAGCTGGACTAGCGGGAGGGCCTCGCAGTTCTTC
CDR3 protein: CASSWTSGRASQFF

clone size: many
V gene: TRBV19
J gene: TRBJ1-2
D gene: NA
CDR3 DNA: TGTGCCAGTAGTATAGGTGGGGTTCCAGGCTACACCTTC
CDR3 protein: CASSIGGVPGYTF

clone size: NA
V gene: TRBV4-2
J gene: TRBJ2-1
D gene: NA
CDR3 DNA: TGTGCCAGCAGCCTAGCGGGGACAGCTACTCCCAATGAGCAGTTCTTC
CDR3 protein: CASSLAGTATPNEQFF

clone size: NA
V gene: TRBV25-1
J gene: TRBJ1-5
D gene: NA
CDR3 DNA: TGTGCCAGCAGTGAATGGGGTAACAATCAGCCCCAGCATTTT
CDR3 protein: CASSEWGNNQPQHF

clone size: NA
V gene: TRBV25-1
J gene: TRBJ2-3
D gene: TRBD2
CDR3 DNA: TGTGCCAGTACTAGCGGGGGTGCAGACGGTACGCAGTATTTT
CDR3 protein: CASTSGGADGTQYF

clone size: NA
V gene: TRBV15
J gene: TRBJ1-2
D gene: TRBD1
CDR3 DNA: TGTGCCACCAGCCTCGACAGGGGGTATGGCTACACCTTC
CDR3 protein: CATSLDRGYGYTF

clone size: few
V gene: TRBV11-2
J gene: TRBJ2-1
D gene: NA
CDR3 DNA: TGTGCCAGCAGCTTACTTGGTACTATCAGCTCCTACAATGAGCAGTTCTTC
CDR3 protein: CASSLLGTISSYNEQFF

clone size: NA
V gene: TRBV12-3/TRBV12-4
J gene: TRBJ2-7
D gene: TRBD1
CDR3 DNA: TGTGCCAGCAGTACCGGACAGGGGGCTGGGGGCGAGCAGTACTTC
CDR3 protein: CASSTGQGAGGEQYF

clone size: many
V gene: TRBV6-1
J gene: TRBJ1-2
D gene: NA
CDR3 DNA: TGTGCCAGCAGAGAAGCCAGCAGGGGTCACGGCTACACCTTC
CDR3 protein: CASREASRGHGYTF

clone size: many
V gene: TRBV2
J gene: TRBJ2-3
D gene: TRBD2
CDR3 DNA: TGTGCCAGCCAGGGACTAGCGGGAGCAGATACGCAGTATTTT
CDR3 protein: CASQGLAGADTQYF

clone size: NA
V gene: TRBV15
J gene: TRBJ1-5
D gene: TRBD1
CDR3 DNA: TGTGCCACCAGCAGCCGGACAGGGGGCAGAGGGAATCAGCCCCAGCATTTT
CDR3 protein: CATSSRTGGRGNQPQHF

clone size: NA
V gene: TRBV18
J gene: TRBJ2-2
D gene: NA
CDR3 DNA: TGTGCCAGCTCACCACTCACCGGGGAGCTGTTTTTT
CDR3 protein: CASSPLTGELFF

clone size: many
V gene: TRBV7-9
J gene: TRBJ2-3
D gene: TRBD1
CDR3 DNA: TGTGCCAGCAGCCGTAGACAGGGCCCAGATACGCAGTATTTT
CDR3 protein: CASSRRQGPDTQYF

clone size: few
V gene: TRBV24-1
J gene: TRBJ2-7
D gene: NA
CDR3 DNA: TGTGCCATCACCGGGGCCACCGAATGGTTC
CDR3 protein: CAITGATEWF

clone size: once
V gene: TRBV29-1
J gene: TRBJ2-5
D gene: TRBD1
CDR3 DNA: TGCAGCGTTGGGATGACAGGGGGCGCATCAGAGACCCAGTACTTC
CDR3 protein: CSVGMTGGASETQYF

clone size: many
V gene: TRBV9
J gene: TRBJ2-1
D gene: NA
CDR3 DNA: TGTGCCAGCAGCCCCCCAGGGGACCGAGGATACAATGAGCAGTTCTTC
CDR3 protein: CASSPPGDRGYNEQFF

clone size: NA
V gene: TRBV20-1
J gene: TRBJ2-3
D gene: NA
CDR3 DNA: TGCAGTGGGACGAGGGACAGCACAGATACGCAGTATTTT
CDR3 protein: CSGTRDSTDTQYF

clone size: many
V gene: TRBV7-8
J gene: TRBJ2-2
D gene: NA
CDR3 DNA: TGTGCCAGCAGCTTAGGGAAGGGGACCACCGGGGAGCTGTTTTTT
CDR3 protein: CASSLGKGTTGELFF

clone size: many
V gene: TRBV7-8
J gene: TRBJ2-5
D gene: TRBD1
CDR3 DNA: TGTGCCAGCAGCTTAGCTCAGGGACAGCAAGAGACCCAGTACTTC
CDR3 protein: CASSLAQGQQETQYF

clone size: NA
V gene: TRBV19
J gene: TRBJ2-5
D gene: TRBD2
CDR3 DNA: TGTGCCAGTAGGACTAGCGCGGAACCCCAAGAGACCCAGTACTTC
CDR3 protein: CASRTSAEPQETQYF

clone size: many
V gene: TRBV7-2
J gene: TRBJ1-2
D gene: NA
CDR3 DNA: TGTGCCAGCAGCTTAGCTAGGGGACGGAACACTAACTATGGCTACACCTTC
CDR3 protein: CASSLARGRNTNYGYTF

clone size: many
V gene: TRBV5-1
J gene: TRBJ1-2
D gene: NA
CDR3 DNA: TGCGCCAGCAGCTTGGCCGGCAGCCGGCGTTACAGCTACACCTTC
CDR3 protein: CASSLAGSRRYSYTF

clone size: many
V gene: TRBV25-1
J gene: TRBJ2-7
D gene: NA
CDR3 DNA: TGTGCCAGCAGTGGACTAGCCTACGAGCAGTACTTC
CDR3 protein: CASSGLAYEQYF

clone size: NA
V gene: TRBV18
J gene: TRBJ2-7
D gene: NA
CDR3 DNA: TGTGCCAGCTCACCCGGGACTCTCCGGTACGAGCAGTACTTC
CDR3 protein: CASSPGTLRYEQYF

clone size: many
V gene: TRBV5-5
J gene: TRBJ1-3
D gene: NA
CDR3 DNA: TGTGCCAGCAGCACAAACACGGGACATTTTGGAAACACCATATATTTT
CDR3 protein: CASSTNTGHFGNTIYF

clone size: NA
V gene: TRBV3-1
J gene: TRBJ2-5
D gene: NA
CDR3 DNA: TGTGCCAGCAGCCAAGGACTCTCTGAGACCCAGTACTTC
CDR3 protein: CASSQGLSETQYF

clone size: NA
V gene: TRBV10-2
J gene: TRBJ1-2
D gene: NA
CDR3 DNA: TGCGCCAGCAGTGGAGTGAGGGCGACAAGCTACACCTTC
CDR3 protein: CASSGVRATSYTF

clone size: NA
V gene: TRBV27
J gene: TRBJ2-3
D gene: TRBD2
CDR3 DNA: TGTGCCAGCAGCCCCGCCCAGCGGGGGACCACAGATACGCAGTATTTT
CDR3 protein: CASSPAQRGTTDTQYF

clone size: few
V gene: TRBV20-1
J gene: TRBJ2-2
D gene: NA
CDR3 DNA: TGCAGTGCTAGGGGTAGCGGAGCTTACACCGGGGAGCTGTTTTTT
CDR3 protein: CSARGSGAYTGELFF

clone size: once
V gene: TRBV25-1
J gene: TRBJ1-2
D gene: TRBD1
CDR3 DNA: TGTGCCAGCAGTGACGGGACAGCCAACTATGGCTACACCTTC
CDR3 protein: CASSDGTANYGYTF

clone size: NA
V gene: TRBV20-1
J gene: TRBJ2-7
D gene: TRBD2
CDR3 DNA: TGCAGTGCTAACCAGCGGGAGCCGTACGAGCAGTACTTC
CDR3 protein: CSANQREPYEQYF

clone size: few
V gene: TRBV15
J gene: TRBJ2-1
D gene: TRBD1
CDR3 DNA: TGTGCCACCAGCAGAGATCTCGCAGGGGGCTACAATGAGCAGTTCTTC
CDR3 protein: CATSRDLAGGYNEQFF

clone size: NA
V gene: TRBV15
J gene: TRBJ2-7
D gene: NA
CDR3 DNA: TGTGCCACCATCCTCTCCGGACAATACGAGCAGTACTTC
CDR3 protein: CATILSGQYEQYF

clone size: few
V gene: TRBV19
J gene: TRBJ2-7
D gene: NA
CDR3 DNA: TGTGCCAGTAGTTCAGGCGGAACCTACGAGCAGTACTTC
CDR3 protein: CASSSGGTYEQYF

clone size: many
V gene: TRBV6-2/TRBV6-3
J gene: TRBJ2-5
D gene: TRBD2
CDR3 DNA: TGTGCCACGGATAGGACTAGCGGGATTACCCAGTACTTC
CDR3 protein: CATDRTSGITQYF

clone size: many
V gene: TRBV9
J gene: TRBJ2-5
D gene: NA
CDR3 DNA: TGTGCCAGCAGCGGTCATGCTGGGACCCAGTACTTC
CDR3 protein: CASSGHAGTQYF

clone size: NA
V gene: TRBV27
J gene: TRBJ1-1
D gene: TRBD1
CDR3 DNA: TGTCCCAGCAGTTTAAAGGGACAGGGTGAAGCTTTCTTT
CDR3 protein: CPSSLKGQGEAFF

clone size: many
V gene: TRBV29-1
J gene: TRBJ2-5
D gene: NA
CDR3 DNA: TGCAGCGTTGACAACCTTCGGGGTAACCAAGAGACCCAGTACTTC
CDR3 protein: CSVDNLRGNQETQYF

clone size: few
V gene: TRBV20-1
J gene: TRBJ2-2
D gene: NA
CDR3 DNA: TGCAGTGCTTGCGCAGAGAACACCGGGGAGCTGTTTTTT
CDR3 protein: CSACAENTGELFF

clone size: NA
V gene: TRBV10-3
J gene: TRBJ2-1
D gene: TRBD1
CDR3 DNA: TGTGCCACCGCAGGGGGTAATCTTATGATGAATGAGCAGTTCTTC
CDR3 protein: CATAGGNLMMNEQFF

clone size: many
V gene: TRBV10-3
J gene: TRBJ1-5
D gene: NA
CDR3 DNA: TGTGCCATCAGTGAGTCTACAGTCGACATGAATCAGCCCCAGCATTTT
CDR3 protein: CAISESTVDMNQPQHF

clone size: NA
V gene: TRBV2
J gene: TRBJ2-7
D gene: NA
CDR3 DNA: TGTGCCAGCAGCGGCGTTTACTCCTACGAGCAGTACTTC
CDR3 protein: CASSGVYSYEQYF

clone size: few
V gene: TRBV20-1
J gene: TRBJ1-6
D gene: NA
CDR3 DNA: TGCAGTGCTAGAGATCTTGGCAGGGATAATTCACCCCTCCACTTT
CDR3 protein: CSARDLGRDNSPLHF

clone size: many
V gene: TRBV27
J gene: TRBJ1-2
D gene: NA
CDR3 DNA: TGTGCCAGCAGTTTATCTGATAGGGGCTATGGCTACACCTTC
CDR3 protein: CASSLSDRGYGYTF

clone size: many
V gene: TRBV4-1
J gene: TRBJ2-1
D gene: TRBD2
CDR3 DNA: TGCGCCAGCAGCCAAGGGATACTAGCGGGAAGGTCTAATGAGCAGTTCTTC
CDR3 protein: CASSQGILAGRSNEQFF

clone size: NA
V gene: TRBV7-9
J gene: TRBJ1-2
D gene: NA
CDR3 DNA: TGTGCCAGTAGACAGGCTGAGCCCTATGGCTACACCTTC
CDR3 protein: CASRQAEPYGYTF

clone size: many
V gene: TRBV7-2
J gene: TRBJ2-1
D gene: NA
CDR3 DNA: TGTGCCAGCAGCTTAAACACAGGCTACAATGAGCAGTTCTTC
CDR3 protein: CASSLNTGYNEQFF

clone size: NA
V gene: TRBV6-1
J gene: TRBJ2-3
D gene: NA
CDR3 DNA: TGTGCCAGCAGTAGGGACCGGCCAGATACGCAGTATTTT
CDR3 protein: CASSRDRPDTQYF